Below, one T cell receptor beta chain is given with its context. V gave up 1 base and J gave up 7 bases, with 12 bases separating them. CDR1 is KGHDR, CDR2 SFDVKD, per germline. This CDR3 contains 14 residues. Per the original data handling: Amplified reference gene primers provided the basis for estimating nucleated cell counts. Sequencing used immunoSEQ multiplex PCR; TCRdb keeps in-frame clones, though not all of them. From that table come the V and J calls and clone size; the DNA was used to work out D and trimming. The repertoire holds over 150,000 clones, with about 85% as singletons. The Seattle patients joined while their infection was active and were tracked longitudinally afterward. This sample stems from a study of blood T cell repertoires in COVID-19. Study in general: Whether acute or convalescent, the COVID-19 samples came from the United States, Italy and Spain. PBMCs, B-cell-depleted T cells, or T cells provided the cDNA or gDNA that made up the material.

This sequence joins TRBV24-1 and TRBJ1-2; D is undetermined. The sample comprised peripheral blood. This receptor was identified in a man aged 55-75 years with COVID-19, enrolled during active disease. This CDR3 reads CATSDFGKDFGYTF. The CDR3 DNA is TGTGCCACCAGTGATTTCGGCAAAGACTTTGGCTACACCTTC.